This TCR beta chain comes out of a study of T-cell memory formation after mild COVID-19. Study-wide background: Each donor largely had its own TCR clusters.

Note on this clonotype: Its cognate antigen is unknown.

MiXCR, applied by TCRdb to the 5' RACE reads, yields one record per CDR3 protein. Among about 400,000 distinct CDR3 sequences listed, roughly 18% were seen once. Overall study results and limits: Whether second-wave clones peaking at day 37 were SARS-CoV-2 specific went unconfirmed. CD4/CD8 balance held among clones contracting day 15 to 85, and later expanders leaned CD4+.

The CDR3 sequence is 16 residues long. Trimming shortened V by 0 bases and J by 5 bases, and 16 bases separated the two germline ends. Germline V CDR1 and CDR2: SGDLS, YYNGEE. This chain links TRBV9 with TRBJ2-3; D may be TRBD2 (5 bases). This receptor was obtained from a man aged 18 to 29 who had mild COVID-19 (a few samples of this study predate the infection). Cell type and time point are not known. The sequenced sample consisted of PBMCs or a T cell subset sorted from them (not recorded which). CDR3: CASSVASDLAGDTQYF. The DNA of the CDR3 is TGTGCCAGCAGCGTAGCTTCGGACTTGGCTGGAGATACGCAGTATTTT.